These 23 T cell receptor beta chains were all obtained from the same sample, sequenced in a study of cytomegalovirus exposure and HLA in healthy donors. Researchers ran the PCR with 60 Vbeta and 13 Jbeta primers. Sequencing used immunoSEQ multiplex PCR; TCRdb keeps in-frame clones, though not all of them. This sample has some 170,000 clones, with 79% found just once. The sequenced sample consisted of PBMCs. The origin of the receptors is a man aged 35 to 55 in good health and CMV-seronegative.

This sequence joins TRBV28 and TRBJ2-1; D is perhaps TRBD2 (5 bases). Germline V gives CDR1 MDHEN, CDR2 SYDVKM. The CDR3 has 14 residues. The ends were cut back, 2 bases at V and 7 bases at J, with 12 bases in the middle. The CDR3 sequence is CASSLDPTRNEQFF. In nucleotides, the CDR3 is TGTGCCAGCAGTTTAGACCCCACTAGGAATGAGCAGTTCTTC. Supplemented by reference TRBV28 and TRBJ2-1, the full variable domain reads DVKVTQSSRYLVKRTGEKVFLECVQDMDHENMFWYRQDPGLGLRLIYFSYDVKMKEKGDIPEGYSVSREKKERFSLILESASTNQTSMYLCASSLDPTRNEQFFGPGTRLTVL.

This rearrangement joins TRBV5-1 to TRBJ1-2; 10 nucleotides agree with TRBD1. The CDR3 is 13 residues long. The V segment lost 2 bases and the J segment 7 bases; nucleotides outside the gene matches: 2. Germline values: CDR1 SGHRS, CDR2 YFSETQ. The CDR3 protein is CASSLDRGPGYTF. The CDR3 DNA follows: TGCGCCAGCAGCTTAGACAGGGGGCCTGGCTACACCTTC. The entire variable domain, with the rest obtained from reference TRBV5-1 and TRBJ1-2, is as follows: KAGVTQTPRYLIKTRGQQVTLSCSPISGHRSVSWYQQTPGQGLQFLFEYFSETQRNKGNFPGRFSGRQFSNSRSEMNVSTLELGDSALYLCASSLDRGPGYTFGSGTRLTVV.

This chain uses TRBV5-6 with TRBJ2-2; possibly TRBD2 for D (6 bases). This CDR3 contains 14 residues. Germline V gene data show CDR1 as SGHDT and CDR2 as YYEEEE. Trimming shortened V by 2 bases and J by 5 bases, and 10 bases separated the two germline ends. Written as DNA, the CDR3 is TGTGCCAGCAGCTTCGTAGGGAGGACCGGGGAGCTGTTTTTT. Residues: CASSFVGRTGELFF.

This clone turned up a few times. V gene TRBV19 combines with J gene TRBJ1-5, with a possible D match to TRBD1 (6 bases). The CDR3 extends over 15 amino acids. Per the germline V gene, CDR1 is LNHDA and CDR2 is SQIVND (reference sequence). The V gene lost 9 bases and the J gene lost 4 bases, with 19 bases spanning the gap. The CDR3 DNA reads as TGTGCCAGCCAGGGGTACCGCAGCCCTAATCAGCCCCAGCATTTT. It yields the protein CASQGYRSPNQPQHF.

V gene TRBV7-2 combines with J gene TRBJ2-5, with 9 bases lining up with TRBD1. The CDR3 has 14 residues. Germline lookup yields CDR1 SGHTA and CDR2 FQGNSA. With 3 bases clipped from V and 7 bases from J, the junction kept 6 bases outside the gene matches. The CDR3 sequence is CASSLVQGAGTQYF. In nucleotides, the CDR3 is TGTGCCAGCAGCTTGGTACAGGGGGCAGGGACCCAGTACTTC.

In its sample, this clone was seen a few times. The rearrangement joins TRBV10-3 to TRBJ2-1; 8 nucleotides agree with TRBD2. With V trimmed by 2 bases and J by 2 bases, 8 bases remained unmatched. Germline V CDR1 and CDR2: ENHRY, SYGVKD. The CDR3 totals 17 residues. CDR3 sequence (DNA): TGTGCCATCAGTGAGATCGGGGTAGCGGGACCCTACAATGAGCAGTTCTTC. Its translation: CAISEIGVAGPYNEQFF.

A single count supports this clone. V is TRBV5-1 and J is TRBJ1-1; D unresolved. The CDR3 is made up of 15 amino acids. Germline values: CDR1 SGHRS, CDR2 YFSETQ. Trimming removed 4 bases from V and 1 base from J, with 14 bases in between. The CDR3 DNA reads TGCGCCAGCAGCCCAGACATCCCGCCGAACACTGAAGCTTTCTTT. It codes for CASSPDIPPNTEAFF.

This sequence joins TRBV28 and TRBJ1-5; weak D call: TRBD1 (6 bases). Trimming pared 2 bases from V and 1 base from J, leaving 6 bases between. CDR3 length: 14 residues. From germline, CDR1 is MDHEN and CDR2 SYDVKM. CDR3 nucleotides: TGTGCCAGCAGTTTAGACAGGAGCAATCAGCCCCAGCATTTT. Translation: CASSLDRSNQPQHF.

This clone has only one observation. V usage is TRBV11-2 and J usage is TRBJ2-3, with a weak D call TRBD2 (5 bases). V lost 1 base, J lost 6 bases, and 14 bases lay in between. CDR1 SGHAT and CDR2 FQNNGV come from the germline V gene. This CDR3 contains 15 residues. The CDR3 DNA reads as TGTGCCAGCAGCTTAGGGTCTCAAGTAGCGGATACGCAGTATTTT. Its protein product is CASSLGSQVADTQYF.

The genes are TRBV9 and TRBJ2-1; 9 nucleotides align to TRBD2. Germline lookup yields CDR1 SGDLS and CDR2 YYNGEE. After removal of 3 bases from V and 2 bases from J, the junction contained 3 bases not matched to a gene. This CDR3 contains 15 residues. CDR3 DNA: TGTGCCAGCAGCGGACTAGCGGATACCTACAATGAGCAGTTCTTC. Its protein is CASSGLADTYNEQFF.

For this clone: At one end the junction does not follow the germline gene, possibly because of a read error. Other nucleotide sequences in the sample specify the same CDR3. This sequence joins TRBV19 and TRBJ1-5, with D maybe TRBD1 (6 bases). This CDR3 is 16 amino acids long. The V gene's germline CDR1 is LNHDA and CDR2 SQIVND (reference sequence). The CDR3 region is CASKSQGGVGNQPQHF. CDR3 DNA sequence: TGTGCCAGTAAGTCACAGGGCGGCGTAGGCAATCAGCCCCAACATTTT.

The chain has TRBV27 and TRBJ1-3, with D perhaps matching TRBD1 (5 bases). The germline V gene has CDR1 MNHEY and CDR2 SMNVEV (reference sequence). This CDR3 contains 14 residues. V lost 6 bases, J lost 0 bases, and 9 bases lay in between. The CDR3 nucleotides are TGTGCCAGCAGGGGACTGGGCTCTGGAAACACCATATATTTT. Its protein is CASRGLGSGNTIYF.

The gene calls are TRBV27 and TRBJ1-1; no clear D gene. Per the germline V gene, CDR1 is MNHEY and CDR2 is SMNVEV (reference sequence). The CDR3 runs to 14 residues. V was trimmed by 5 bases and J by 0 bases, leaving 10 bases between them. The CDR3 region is CASSLRGMNTEAFF. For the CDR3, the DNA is TGTGCCAGCAGTCTACGGGGTATGAACACTGAAGCTTTCTTT.

CDR3 protein: CASSPAGAQETQYF. CDR3 sequence (DNA): TGCGCCAGCAGCCCAGCGGGGGCACAAGAGACCCAGTACTTC. This chain connects TRBV5-1 to TRBJ2-5, with 8 bases aligning to TRBD2. CDR3 length equals 14 residues. The V gene end was trimmed by 4 bases and the J gene end by 2 bases; junction bases not matched to a gene: 4. The germline CDR1 and CDR2 sequences are SGHRS and YFSETQ.

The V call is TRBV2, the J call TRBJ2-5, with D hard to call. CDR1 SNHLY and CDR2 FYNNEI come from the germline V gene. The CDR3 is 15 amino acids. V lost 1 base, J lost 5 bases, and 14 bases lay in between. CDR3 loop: CASSEGLSRTETQYF. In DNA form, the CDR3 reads TGTGCCAGCAGTGAAGGCCTCTCGAGAACGGAGACCCAGTACTTC.

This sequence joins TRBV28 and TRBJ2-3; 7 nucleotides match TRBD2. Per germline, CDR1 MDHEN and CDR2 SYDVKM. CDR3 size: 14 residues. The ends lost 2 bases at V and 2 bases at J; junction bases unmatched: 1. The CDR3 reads CASSLAGATDTQYF. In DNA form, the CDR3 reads TGTGCCAGCAGTTTAGCGGGAGCCACAGATACGCAGTATTTT.

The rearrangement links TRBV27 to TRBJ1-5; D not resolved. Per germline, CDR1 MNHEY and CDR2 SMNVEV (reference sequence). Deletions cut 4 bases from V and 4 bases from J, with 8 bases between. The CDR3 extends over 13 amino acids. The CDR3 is CASSWSSNQPQHF. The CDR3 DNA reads TGTGCCAGCAGTTGGAGTTCTAATCAGCCCCAGCATTTT.

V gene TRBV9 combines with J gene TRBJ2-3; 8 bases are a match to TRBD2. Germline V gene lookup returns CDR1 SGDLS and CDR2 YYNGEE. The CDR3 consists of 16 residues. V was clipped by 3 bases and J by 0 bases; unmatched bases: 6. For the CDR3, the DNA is TGTGCCAGCAGCGCACGCACTAGCGGTAGCACAGATACGCAGTATTTT. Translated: CASSARTSGSTDTQYF.

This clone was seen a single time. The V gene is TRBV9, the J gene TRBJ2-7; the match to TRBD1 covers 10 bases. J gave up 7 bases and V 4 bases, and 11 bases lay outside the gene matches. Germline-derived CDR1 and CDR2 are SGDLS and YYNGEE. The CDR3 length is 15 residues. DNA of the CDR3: TGTGCCAGCAGCCCCCGGGGGACAGGGGTGCGAGAGCAGTACTTC. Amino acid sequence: CASSPRGTGVREQYF.

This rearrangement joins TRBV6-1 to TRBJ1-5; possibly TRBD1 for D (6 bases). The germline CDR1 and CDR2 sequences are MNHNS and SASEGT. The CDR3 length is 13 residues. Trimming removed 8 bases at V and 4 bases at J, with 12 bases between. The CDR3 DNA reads TGTGCCAGCTTCGCAGGGGCTAATCAGCCCCAGCATTTT. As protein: CASFAGANQPQHF.

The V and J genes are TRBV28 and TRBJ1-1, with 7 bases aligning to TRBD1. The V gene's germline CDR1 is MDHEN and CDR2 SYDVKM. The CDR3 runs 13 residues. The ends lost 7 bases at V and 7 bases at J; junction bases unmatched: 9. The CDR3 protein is CASTETGTNEAFF. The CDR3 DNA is TGTGCCAGCACGGAGACAGGGACCAATGAAGCTTTCTTT.

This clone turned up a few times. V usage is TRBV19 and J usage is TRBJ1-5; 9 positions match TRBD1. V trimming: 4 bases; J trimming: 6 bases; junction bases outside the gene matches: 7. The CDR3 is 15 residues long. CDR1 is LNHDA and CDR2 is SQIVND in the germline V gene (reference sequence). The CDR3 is CASSTQGQGRQPQHF. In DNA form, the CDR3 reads TGTGCCAGTAGTACCCAGGGACAGGGACGTCAGCCCCAGCATTTT.

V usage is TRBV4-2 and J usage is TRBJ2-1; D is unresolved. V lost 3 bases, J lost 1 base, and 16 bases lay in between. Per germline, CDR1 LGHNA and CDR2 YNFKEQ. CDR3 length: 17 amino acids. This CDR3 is CASSQSPRFGSYNEQFF. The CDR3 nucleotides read TGTGCCAGCAGCCAGTCCCCCCGCTTCGGGTCCTACAATGAGCAGTTCTTC.